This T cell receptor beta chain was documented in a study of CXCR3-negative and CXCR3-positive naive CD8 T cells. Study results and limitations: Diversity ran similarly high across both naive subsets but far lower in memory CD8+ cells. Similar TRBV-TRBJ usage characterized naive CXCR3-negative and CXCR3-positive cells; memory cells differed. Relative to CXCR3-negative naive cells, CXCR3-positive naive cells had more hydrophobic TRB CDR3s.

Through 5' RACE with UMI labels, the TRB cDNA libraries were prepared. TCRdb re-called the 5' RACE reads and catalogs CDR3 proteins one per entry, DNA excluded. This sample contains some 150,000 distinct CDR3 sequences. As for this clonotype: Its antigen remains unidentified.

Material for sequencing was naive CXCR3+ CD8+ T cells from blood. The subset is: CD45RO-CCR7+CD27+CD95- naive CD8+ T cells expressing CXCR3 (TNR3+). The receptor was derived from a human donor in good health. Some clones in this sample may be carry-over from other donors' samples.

The CDR3 reads CASRTGQSYEQYF. V usage is TRBV13 and J usage is TRBJ2-7; the D call of TRBD1 rests on TCRdb alone, since no DNA is present to check it. Germline CDR1 PRHDT, CDR2 FYEKMQ (reference sequence). The CDR3 has 13 amino acids.